This T cell receptor beta chain was found in a study of vaccination and CD4 T cells after COVID-19. Study at large: Cellular stimulation was performed using overlapping spike peptides derived from SARS-CoV-2, HCoV-NL63, HCoV-OC43 and HCoV-229E. As control conditions, cultures were given either a CEFX pool serving as positive control, an HIV-1 Nef pool, or no peptide at all.

Trimming cost V 2 bases and J 5 bases; bases outside gene matches: 6. This CDR3 is 14 amino acids long. Germline V gene data show CDR1 as SGHNT and CDR2 as YYREEE (reference sequence). As to this clonotype: Its target is not known.

General study results and limits: Vaccine-specific clones numbering 304 of 307 showed spike mono-reactivity in convalescent patients.

Treatment here: roughly nine-day PBMC culture with coronavirus spike peptide pools or control peptides (ViraFEST assay). Patients returned positive PCR results between March and December 2020, earlier than US Alpha, Beta and Delta variants. Sequence data for DNA of cultured CD4+ T cells were generated by the Oncomine TCR Beta short-read assay. A single record per CDR3 protein comes from TCRdb applying MiXCR to the PCR reads. This repertoire shows under 8,000 distinct CDR3 sequences, roughly 58% found once; its top ten account for approximately 32%. The sequencing input was CD4+ T cells from blood, cultured in vitro. This clonotype originated in a human donor who had recovered from COVID-19. This chain uses TRBV5-4 with TRBJ2-5; TRBD2 aligns across 7 bases. The CDR3 loop is CASSFSGGGETQYF. Written as DNA, the CDR3 is TGTGCCAGCAGCTTTTCCGGGGGAGGGGAGACCCAGTACTTC.